The 25 T cell receptor beta chains below were found in one sample sequenced in a study of blood T cell repertoires in COVID-19. Measured with immunoSEQ multiplex PCR; TCRdb has only the in-frame clones, and not every one. The sample contains 350,000 or so clones, 65% to 90% of which appear only once. The sample comprised PBMCs or T cells enriched from blood (not recorded which). The source is a woman aged 35 to 49 with acute COVID-19.

This clone was seen just once. The rearrangement links TRBV28 to TRBJ1-2, with TRBD1 matching over 7 bases. The junction had 4 bases not matched to a gene; V was cut back by 4 bases and J by 2 bases. The CDR3 extends over 14 amino acids. From germline, CDR1 is MDHEN and CDR2 SYDVKM. CDR3 bases: TGTGCCAGCAGTTACATACAGGGGAACTATGGCTACACCTTC. Encoded protein: CASSYIQGNYGYTF.

V gene TRBV5-4 combines with J gene TRBJ2-5, with D tentatively TRBD1 (5 bases). The V gene lost 1 base and the J gene lost 2 bases, with 9 bases spanning the gap. There are 14 residues in the CDR3. CDR1 is SGHNT and CDR2 is YYREEE in the germline V gene (reference sequence). The CDR3 coding sequence is TGTGCCAGCAGCTTGACAGGCGGTCAAGAGACCCAGTACTTC. Translation gives CASSLTGGQETQYF.

The J gene is TRBJ1-6, the V gene TRBV6-5; D is possibly TRBD1 (5 bases). Germline V gives CDR1 MNHEY, CDR2 SVGAGI. There are 13 residues in the CDR3. Trimming cost V 2 bases and J 10 bases, with 9 bases left between them. This chain's CDR3 is CASSYRGRSPLHF. In DNA, the CDR3 is TGTGCCAGCAGTTACAGGGGAAGGTCACCCCTCCACTTT.

This clone was seen just once. CDR3 protein: CASRPGTVAYEQYF. CDR3 sequence (DNA): TGTGCCAGCCGCCCCGGGACAGTAGCCTACGAGCAGTACTTC. V is TRBV5-6 and J is TRBJ2-7; 7 positions match TRBD1. Germline loops: CDR1 SGHDT, CDR2 YYEEEE. V was pared by 7 bases and J by 2 bases, with 9 bases of the junction left unmatched. The length of the CDR3 is 14 residues.

CDR3 amino acids: CASSESDTEQFF. CDR3 DNA: TGTGCCAGCAGTGAATCGGACACTGAGCAGTTCTTC. This chain links TRBV6-1 with TRBJ2-1, with a weak D call TRBD1 (5 bases). Per germline, CDR1 MNHNS and CDR2 SASEGT. This CDR3 is built from 12 residues. V shed 2 bases and J shed 9 bases, with 8 bases lying between them.

The chain's CDR3 is CASSLGGLGSNQPQHF. CDR3 bases: TGTGCCAGCAGTCTGGGGGGTTTGGGGAGCAATCAGCCCCAGCATTTT. The chain links TRBV28 to TRBJ1-5; tentatively, D is TRBD1 (5 bases). V dropped 5 bases and J dropped 1 base, with 15 bases sitting between them. The length of the CDR3 is 16 residues. Per germline, CDR1 MDHEN and CDR2 SYDVKM.

The chain carries TRBV5-6 and TRBJ2-1, with D tentatively TRBD2 (6 bases). CDR1 is SGHDT, CDR2 YYEEEE, per germline. The V and J ends lost 5 bases and 7 bases respectively, with 19 bases between them. The CDR3 is made up of 15 amino acids. The CDR3 region has the DNA TGTGCCAGCAGGCCCGCGGGAAGTAGGCGTAATGAGCAGTTCTTC. It is translated as CASRPAGSRRNEQFF.

CDR3 sequence reads: CSASRGNYEQYF. The CDR3 DNA reads TGCAGTGCCAGTCGGGGAAACTACGAGCAGTACTTC. The chain joins TRBV20-1 to TRBJ2-7; possibly TRBD2 for D (5 bases). The CDR3 totals 12 residues. Per the germline V gene, CDR1 is DFQATT and CDR2 is SNEGSKA (reference sequence). V was clipped by 6 bases and J by 3 bases, with 12 bases between them.

The genes are TRBV18 and TRBJ1-1, with D possibly matching TRBD1 (6 bases). The germline V gene has CDR1 KGHSH and CDR2 LQKENI. The V end lost 3 bases, the J end lost 0 bases, and 11 bases lay between the germline ends. The CDR3 has 15 amino acids. The DNA of the CDR3 is TGTGCCAGCTCACCTCAGACAGGTTTGAACACTGAAGCTTTCTTT. Translating gives CASSPQTGLNTEAFF.

This chain links TRBV6-2 or TRBV6-3 with TRBJ1-1; 10 bases match TRBD1. The germline V gene has CDR1 MNHEY and CDR2 SVGEGT. There are 18 residues in the CDR3. J gave up 5 bases and V 0 bases, and 12 bases lay outside the gene matches. In DNA, the CDR3 is TGTGCCAGCAGTTACTCCCATGGGAGGACAGGGGGATGGACTGAAGCTTTCTTT. Amino acids: CASSYSHGRTGGWTEAFF.

The chain links TRBV29-1 to TRBJ2-1; 7 positions agree with TRBD2. This CDR3 contains 17 residues. Germline V gene lookup returns CDR1 SQVTM and CDR2 ANQGSEA. V lost 7 bases to trimming and J lost 0 bases; unmatched junction nucleotides: 15. This CDR3 reads CSAVLGGIKSSYNEQFF. The DNA for the CDR3 is TGCAGCGCCGTTTTGGGAGGGATTAAGAGCTCCTACAATGAGCAGTTCTTC.

The V gene is TRBV5-8, the J gene TRBJ1-5; TRBD1 aligns across 8 bases. Germline V gene lookup returns CDR1 SGHTS and CDR2 YDEGEE. J was trimmed by 6 bases and V by 4 bases; bases with no gene match: 3. CDR3 length equals 13 residues. The CDR3 protein is CASSPGGVQPQHF. The CDR3 DNA is TGTGCCAGCAGCCCAGGGGGCGTTCAGCCCCAGCATTTT.

V usage is TRBV5-1 and J usage is TRBJ2-1; 8 positions agree with TRBD1. The CDR3 has 14 amino acids. V was pared by 1 base and J by 8 bases, with 5 bases of the junction left unmatched. Germline assignment: CDR1 SGHRS and CDR2 YFSETQ. Here the CDR3 DNA reads TGCGCCAGCAGCTTGTTACAGGGGGGCGATGAGCAGTTCTTC. This gives the protein CASSLLQGGDEQFF.

The rearrangement joins TRBV6-2 or TRBV6-3 to TRBJ2-5; D is perhaps TRBD2 (5 bases). V was clipped by 2 bases and J by 2 bases, with 9 bases between them. CDR1 MNHEY and CDR2 SVGEGT come from the germline V gene. The CDR3 covers 14 residues. This CDR3 is CASSYRGLQETQYF. In nucleotides, the CDR3 is TGTGCCAGCAGTTACAGAGGGTTACAAGAGACCCAGTACTTC.

This sequence joins TRBV2 and TRBJ1-2; D might be TRBD1 (5 bases). CDR3 length: 13 residues. Germline CDR1 reads SNHLY; CDR2 reads FYNNEI. The V end lost 6 bases, the J end lost 5 bases, and 13 bases lay between the germline ends. In DNA, the CDR3 is TGTGCCAGCAGAATGGCAGGGCTGTATGGCTACACCTTC. Its protein product is CASRMAGLYGYTF.

V and J are TRBV4-1 and TRBJ1-1, with TRBD1 identical over 7 bases. V was pared by 5 bases and J by 2 bases, with 5 bases of the junction left unmatched. The germline V gene has CDR1 MGHRA and CDR2 YSYEKL. There are 14 residues in the CDR3. This CDR3 is CASSSRTGNTEAFF. CDR3 sequence (DNA): TGCGCCAGCAGCTCCCGGACAGGCAACACTGAAGCTTTCTTT.

The chain recombines TRBV11-2 with TRBJ1-6; weak D call: TRBD1 (5 bases). Germline V gives CDR1 SGHAT, CDR2 FQNNGV. V was shortened by 2 bases and J by 6 bases, with 8 bases between the two germline ends. CDR3 size: 14 residues. CDR3 residues: CASSLRGSNSPLHF. The CDR3 nucleotides read TGTGCCAGCAGCTTAAGGGGCTCTAATTCACCCCTCCACTTT.

The chain combines TRBV11-2 with TRBJ2-1, with TRBD2 matching over 8 bases. Germline lookup yields CDR1 SGHAT and CDR2 FQNNGV. V was pared by 4 bases and J by 0 bases, with 11 bases of the junction left unmatched. This CDR3 contains 18 residues. The CDR3 nucleotides are TGTGCCAGCAGCTCAAACGGGGGGGACTCGAGCTCCTACAATGAGCAGTTCTTC. It translates to CASSSNGGDSSSYNEQFF.

The chain combines TRBV5-1 with TRBJ2-5; D possibly corresponds to TRBD2 (6 bases). The length of the CDR3 is 14 residues. Germline lookup yields CDR1 SGHRS and CDR2 YFSETQ. The V end lost 4 bases, the J end lost 3 bases, and 13 bases lay between the germline ends. The chain's CDR3 is CASSRGLLEETQYF. CDR3 coding DNA: TGCGCCAGCAGCAGGGGACTCCTTGAAGAGACCCAGTACTTC. Drawing the rest from reference TRBV5-1 and TRBJ2-5, the complete variable domain is KAGVTQTPRYLIKTRGQQVTLSCSPISGHRSVSWYQQTPGQGLQFLFEYFSETQRNKGNFPGRFSGRQFSNSRSEMNVSTLELGDSALYLCASSRGLLEETQYFGPGTRLLVL.

This clone appeared a few times. The CDR3 is CAISRDAGELFF. In DNA, the CDR3 is TGTGCCATCAGCAGGGATGCCGGGGAGCTGTTTTTT. The chain links TRBV10-3 to TRBJ2-2; D may be TRBD1 (5 bases). Germline lookup yields CDR1 ENHRY and CDR2 SYGVKD. The CDR3 consists of 12 residues. The V and J ends lost 6 bases and 6 bases respectively, with 8 bases between them.

This chain uses TRBV27 with TRBJ1-1, with D possibly TRBD1 on 5 matching bases. With 1 base removed from V and 3 bases from J, the gap between germline ends came to 24 bases. Germline assignment: CDR1 MNHEY and CDR2 SMNVEV (reference sequence). CDR3 size: 19 residues. CDR3 nucleotide sequence: TGTGCCAGCAGTTTATTCTCTTGGGGCGCGGGGGATGGGGACACTGAAGCTTTCTTT. As protein: CASSLFSWGAGDGDTEAFF.

This clone was picked up a small number of times. The gene calls are TRBV5-1 and TRBJ1-2, with D possibly matching TRBD1 (5 bases). This CDR3 is 14 amino acids long. Germline CDR1 reads SGHRS; CDR2 reads YFSETQ. V gave up 0 bases and J gave up 7 bases, with 13 bases separating them. The CDR3 nucleotides read TGCGCCAGCAGCTTGGCAGACAGCGCACCTGGCTACACCTTC. Amino acid sequence: CASSLADSAPGYTF.

This rearrangement joins TRBV18 to TRBJ2-3, with D uncertain. Germline assignment: CDR1 KGHSH and CDR2 LQKENI. The V end was cut by 4 bases, the J end by 5 bases, with 7 bases between. The CDR3 runs 12 residues. This CDR3 reads CASSRGGDTQYF. For the CDR3, the DNA is TGTGCCAGCTCACGAGGTGGAGATACGCAGTATTTT.

The chain links TRBV28 to TRBJ1-2; no firm D call. Germline-derived CDR1 and CDR2 are MDHEN and SYDVKM. This CDR3 is built from 13 residues. V lost 8 bases, J lost 5 bases, and 15 bases lay in between. CDR3 protein: CASLKSGLYGYTF. For the CDR3, the DNA is TGTGCCAGCCTTAAATCGGGGTTGTATGGCTACACCTTC.

This chain uses TRBV11-2 with TRBJ1-2; 9 nucleotides line up with TRBD1. The CDR3 loop spans 13 amino acids. The germline gives CDR1 SGHAT, CDR2 FQNNGV. The V and J ends lost 5 bases and 8 bases, in that order; junction bases with no gene match: 6. The CDR3 DNA reads as TGTGCCAGCAGCCCGGACAGGGGTCAAGGCTACACCTTC. This encodes CASSPDRGQGYTF.